The clone carrying this T cell receptor (beta chain) was recorded at least ten times. Sorted cells numbering roughly 19,000 to 1,000,000, with 10%, 30% or 50% RNA, yielded the naive CD8 libraries. This entry belongs to a study of molecular identifiers for immune sequencing clone quantification. MiXCR, applied by TCRdb to the PCR reads, yields one record per CDR3 protein. The table has about 640,000 distinct CDR3 sequences, about 20% seen once. This clonotype originated in a human donor in good health. Some libraries in this study had Jurkat cell RNA spiked in. The sample consisted of naive CD8+ T cells from blood, with Jurkat cell RNA spiked in. This sample's subset: FACS-sorted CD8+CD4-CCR7+CD45RA+ naive T cells.

The CDR3 loop is CASSQTGTGELFF. The CDR3 bases are TGTGCCAGCAGCCAGACAGGGACCGGGGAGCTGTTTTTT. The genes are TRBV12-3 or TRBV12-4 and TRBJ2-2; 7 bases are a match to TRBD1. V was pared by 6 bases and J by 5 bases, with 3 bases of the junction left unmatched. The CDR3 loop spans 13 amino acids.